What follows describes a single T cell receptor (beta chain). Its antigen is still unknown. Unique molecular identifiers tagged the TCR beta cDNA libraries. One entry per CDR3 protein results from TCRdb running MiXCR on the PCR reads. Of approximately 730,000 distinct CDR3 sequences listed, about 27% are singletons. The data originate from a study of post-analysis software for immune sequencing data. Study results and limitations: Samples made in the same batch grouped tightly together by F measure.

The receptor was derived from a girl aged 10 to 17 with multiple sclerosis. Sequencing used blood.

CDR3 loop: CASSPRGEKLFF. For the CDR3, the DNA is TGTGCCAGCAGCCCGAGGGGGGAAAAACTGTTTTTT. V is TRBV7-9 and J is TRBJ1-4; D may be TRBD1 (6 bases). CDR3 size: 12 residues. The V gene lost 5 bases and the J gene lost 8 bases, with 9 bases spanning the gap. The germline gives CDR1 SEHNR, CDR2 FQNEAQ (reference sequence).